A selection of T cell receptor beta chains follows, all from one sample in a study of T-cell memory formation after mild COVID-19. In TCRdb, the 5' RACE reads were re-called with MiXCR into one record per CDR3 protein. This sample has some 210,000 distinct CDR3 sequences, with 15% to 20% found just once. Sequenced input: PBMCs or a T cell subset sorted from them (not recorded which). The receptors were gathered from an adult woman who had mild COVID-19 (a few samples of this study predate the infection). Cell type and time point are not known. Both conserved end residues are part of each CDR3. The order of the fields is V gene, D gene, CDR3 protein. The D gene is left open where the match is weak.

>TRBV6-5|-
CASKSRRNTGELFF
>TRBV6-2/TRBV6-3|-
CASNDPPRTGTYEQYF
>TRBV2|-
CASSTGRARGSDTQYF
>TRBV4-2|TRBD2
CASSQKREPDNEQFF
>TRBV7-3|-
CASSYEGGYRATDTQYF
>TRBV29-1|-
CSVDRTTEAFF
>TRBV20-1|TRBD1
CSANTGGNSNQPQHF
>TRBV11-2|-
CASTPGGADVYF
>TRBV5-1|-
CASSPFLGARDTQYF
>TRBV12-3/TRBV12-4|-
CASSLRGGEKLFF
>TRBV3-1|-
CASSQEYGAGTNQPQHF
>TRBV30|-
CAWSRAGNQPQHF
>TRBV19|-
CASIHTGMSGQINQPQHF
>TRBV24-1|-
CATSDETGLYGYTF
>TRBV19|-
CASSREAGGNTEAFF
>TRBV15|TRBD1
CATSRDLGQTNYGYTF
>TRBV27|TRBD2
CASSLAGLAGGPSTYEQYF
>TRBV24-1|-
CATSDLGRETSTDTQYF
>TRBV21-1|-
CASSSLSGGDTDTQYF
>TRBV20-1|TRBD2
CSATGTSGRLRETQYF
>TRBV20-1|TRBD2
CSASERGVSYEQYF
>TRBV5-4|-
CASSLGLDSNQPQHF
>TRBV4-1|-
CASRSTDRNIQYF
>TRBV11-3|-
CASSLGPNEKLFF
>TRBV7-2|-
CASSFGGEETQYF
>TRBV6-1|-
CASSDDLWGARSTEAFF
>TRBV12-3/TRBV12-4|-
CASSSRVGGNQPQHF
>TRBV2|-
CASSREQGTDTQYF
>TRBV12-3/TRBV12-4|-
CASSTVGNYGYTF
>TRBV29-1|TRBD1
CSVEPDRGGTDTQYF
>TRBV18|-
CASSPMGDGEQFF
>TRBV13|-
CASSSERAQPQHF
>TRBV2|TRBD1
CASSEDGTGGVIHEQYF
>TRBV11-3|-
CASSHRVDYGYTF
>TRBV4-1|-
CASSQAGTLRETQYF
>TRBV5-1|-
CASSLGEVPPYEQYF
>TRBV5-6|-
CASSWGRGEQFF
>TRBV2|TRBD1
CASVRGAEGGSAFF
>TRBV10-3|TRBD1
CATLRQGQETQYF
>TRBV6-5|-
CASSSTRGEQFF
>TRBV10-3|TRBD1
CATATGGDSPLHF
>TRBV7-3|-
CASSLNLNSNEQFF
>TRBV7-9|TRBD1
CASSPQGGLGNTIYF
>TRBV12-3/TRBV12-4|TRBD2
CASSSPSGGAEREQYF
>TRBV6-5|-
CASSYSSRRYGYTF
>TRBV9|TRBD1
CASSVQGASIANTGELFF
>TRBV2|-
CASSIDPPGYTF
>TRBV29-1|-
CSVGQPNQPQHF
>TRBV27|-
CASSSPSGPAYEQYF
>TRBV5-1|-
CASSLIGASEKLFF